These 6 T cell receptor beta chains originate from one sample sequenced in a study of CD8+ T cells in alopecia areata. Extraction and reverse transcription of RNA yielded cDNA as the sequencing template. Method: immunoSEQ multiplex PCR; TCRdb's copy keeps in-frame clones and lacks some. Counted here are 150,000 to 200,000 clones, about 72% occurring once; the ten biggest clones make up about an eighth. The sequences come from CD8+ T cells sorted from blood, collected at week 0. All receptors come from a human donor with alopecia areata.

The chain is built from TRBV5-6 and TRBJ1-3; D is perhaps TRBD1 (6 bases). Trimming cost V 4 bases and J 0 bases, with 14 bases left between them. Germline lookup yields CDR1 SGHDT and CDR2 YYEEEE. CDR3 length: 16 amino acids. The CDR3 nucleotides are TGTGCCAGCAGCACCCGGACAGAATACTCTGGAAACACCATATATTTT. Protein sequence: CASSTRTEYSGNTIYF.

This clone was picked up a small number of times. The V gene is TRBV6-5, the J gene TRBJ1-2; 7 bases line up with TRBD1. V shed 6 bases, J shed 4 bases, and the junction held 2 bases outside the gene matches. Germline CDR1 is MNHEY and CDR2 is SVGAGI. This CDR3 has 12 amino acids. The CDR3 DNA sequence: TGTGCCAGCAGGGACAGGACCTATGGCTACACCTTC. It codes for CASRDRTYGYTF.

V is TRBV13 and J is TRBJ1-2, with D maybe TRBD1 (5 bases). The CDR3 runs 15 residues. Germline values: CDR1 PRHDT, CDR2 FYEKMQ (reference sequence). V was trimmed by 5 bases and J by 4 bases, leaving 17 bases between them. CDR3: CASSLAGQGVYGYTF. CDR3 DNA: TGTGCCAGCAGCCTCGCAGGGCAGGGTGTCTATGGCTACACCTTC.

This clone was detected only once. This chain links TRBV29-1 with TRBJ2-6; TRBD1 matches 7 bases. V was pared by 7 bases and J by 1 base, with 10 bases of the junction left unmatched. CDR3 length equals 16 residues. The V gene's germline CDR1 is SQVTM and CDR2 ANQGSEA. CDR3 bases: TGCAGCGCTGAGACAGGGTGGTCTTCTGGGGCCAACGTCCTGACTTTC. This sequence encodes CSAETGWSSGANVLTF.

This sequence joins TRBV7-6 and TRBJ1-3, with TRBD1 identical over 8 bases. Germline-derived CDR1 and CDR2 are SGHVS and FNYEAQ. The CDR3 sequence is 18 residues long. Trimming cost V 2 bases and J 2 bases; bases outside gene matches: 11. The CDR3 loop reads CASSLRSRQGAAGNTIYF. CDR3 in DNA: TGTGCCAGCAGCTTAAGGAGTCGGCAGGGGGCTGCTGGAAACACCATATATTTT.

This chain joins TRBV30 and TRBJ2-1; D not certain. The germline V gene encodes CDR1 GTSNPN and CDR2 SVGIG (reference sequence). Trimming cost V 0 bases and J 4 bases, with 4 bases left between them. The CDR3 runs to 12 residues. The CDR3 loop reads CAWSVTYNEQFF. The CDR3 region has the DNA TGTGCCTGGAGTGTAACGTACAATGAGCAGTTCTTC.